Detailed here is one T cell receptor beta chain. TCRdb analysed the RT-PCR reads with MiXCR anew, one entry per CDR3 protein. The sample consists of about 700,000 distinct CDR3 sequences, 12% to 15% of them appearing once. The CDR3 has 15 amino acids. Trimming took off 0 bases at V and 2 bases at J, with 10 bases between the two ends. The germline V gene has CDR1 LGHDT and CDR2 YNNKEL (reference sequence). The V gene is TRBV3-1, the J gene TRBJ1-2; D is unclear. Sequenced material: memory CD4+ T cells from blood. The receptor comes from a female donor in good health, serving as a healthy control. CDR3 coding DNA: TGTGCCAGCAGCCAAGAAATGGGAGCGAACTATGGCTACACCTTC. It yields the protein CASSQEMGANYGYTF.